The next 27 T cell receptor beta chains were all read from a single sample in a study of T cells in Graves' hyperthyroidism and ophthalmopathy. The source material, RNA transcripts, was used to amplify TCR beta CDR3 regions. First-round RT-PCR with HTBI primers amplified the TCR CDR3 region. TCRdb analysed the multiplex PCR reads with MiXCR anew, one entry per CDR3 protein. The table shows 460,000 or so distinct CDR3 sequences, with approximately 15% occurring only once. Sequencing was carried out using blood. The receptors come from a woman between 18 and 29 years old with Graves' hyperthyroidism.

This clonotype was counted many times. This sequence joins TRBV5-6 and TRBJ2-1; TRBD2 aligns across 7 bases. V shed 0 bases, J shed 1 base, and the junction held 4 bases outside the gene matches. CDR3 length equals 16 residues. The V gene's germline CDR1 is SGHDT and CDR2 YYEEEE. CDR3 in DNA: TGTGCCAGCAGCTTGGATCGCGGGGGTTCCTACAATGAGCAGTTCTTC. This codes for CASSLDRGGSYNEQFF.

In its sample, this clonotype was seen many times. This sequence joins TRBV2 and TRBJ1-1; D is ambiguous. Trimming stripped 6 bases from V and 4 bases from J, with 15 bases between. CDR3 length: 14 amino acids. Germline CDR1 is SNHLY and CDR2 is FYNNEI. CDR3 sequence (DNA): TGTGCCAGCAGATTGGTAGGGAAGAGCACTGAAGCTTTCTTT. It codes for CASRLVGKSTEAFF.

This clonotype showed up many times. The J gene is TRBJ2-3, the V gene TRBV11-2; TRBD1 or TRBD2 may be the D gene (5 bases each). Trimming left V 4 bases short and J 6 bases short, with 11 bases between. From germline, CDR1 is SGHAT and CDR2 FQNNGV. The CDR3 covers 13 residues. CDR3 residues: CASSSGRWDTQYF. CDR3 DNA: TGTGCCAGCAGCTCGGGACGTTGGGATACGCAGTATTTT.

This clonotype has a handful of counts. The rearrangement uses TRBV7-3 and TRBJ2-3; maybe TRBD2 (5 bases). The V gene lost 2 bases and the J gene lost 2 bases, with 11 bases spanning the gap. The CDR3 covers 15 residues. Germline-derived CDR1 and CDR2 are SGHTA and FQGTGA. The CDR3 DNA sequence: TGTGCCAGCAGCTTAGCTGACGGACTCACAGATACGCAGTATTTT. Protein: CASSLADGLTDTQYF.

This clonotype came up many times. This chain links TRBV28 with TRBJ1-4; TRBD1 matches 9 bases. V dropped 6 bases and J dropped 8; count of bases not matched to a gene: 13. The CDR3 runs to 16 residues. In germline, CDR1 is MDHEN, CDR2 SYDVKM. CDR3 protein: CASSSTGQGYGEKLFF. CDR3 bases: TGTGCCAGCAGCAGTACGGGACAGGGATATGGAGAAAAACTGTTTTTT.

This clonotype was observed many times. The rearrangement links TRBV2 to TRBJ1-1; D gene uncertain. Germline-derived CDR1 and CDR2 are SNHLY and FYNNEI. This CDR3 contains 12 residues. Between the trimmed V and J ends, which lost 8 bases and 0 bases, there was a span of 7 bases. CDR3 in amino acids: CASLIVNTEAFF. CDR3 coding DNA: TGTGCCAGCCTTATTGTGAACACTGAAGCTTTCTTT.

Ten or more counts support this clonotype. This chain joins TRBV29-1 and TRBJ1-2; 7 positions agree with TRBD1. The CDR3 runs 11 residues. V dropped 8 bases and J dropped 4; count of bases not matched to a gene: 4. CDR1 and CDR2 from the germline V gene are SQVTM and ANQGSEA. The CDR3 bases are TGCAGCCCAGGGGGGAGCTATGGCTACACCTTC. Its protein product is CSPGGSYGYTF.

This clonotype has ten or more counts. The chain joins TRBV2 to TRBJ2-7, with D tentatively TRBD1 (6 bases). There are 11 residues in the CDR3. Looked up from germline, CDR1 is SNHLY and CDR2 is FYNNEI. The V end was cut by 7 bases, the J end by 4 bases, with 8 bases between. The CDR3 loop reads CASKDSYEQYV. The CDR3 DNA reads as TGTGCCAGCAAGGACAGTTACGAGCAGTACGTC.

This clonotype was recorded many times. The rearrangement links TRBV19 to TRBJ2-7; D is unresolved. The CDR3 is 15 residues long. Germline CDR1 and CDR2: LNHDA and SQIVND (reference sequence). Between the trimmed V and J ends, which lost 1 base and 6 bases, there was a span of 16 bases. The CDR3, as DNA: TGTGCCAGTAGTATAGTAGGCGTGGGGTTGGCCGAGCAGTACTTC. Translating gives CASSIVGVGLAEQYF. Based on the CDR3 plus reference TRBV19 and TRBJ2-7, the full variable domain is DGGITQSPKYLFRKEGQNVTLSCEQNLNHDAMYWYRQDPGQGLRLIYYSQIVNDFQKGDIAEGYSVSREKKESFPLTVTSAQKNPTAFYLCASSIVGVGLAEQYFGPGTRLTVT.

This clonotype was seen a single time. This chain connects TRBV5-8 to TRBJ2-1; 9 bases fit TRBD2. With V trimmed by 3 bases and J by 4 bases, 11 bases remained unmatched. Looked up from germline, CDR1 is SGHTS and CDR2 is YDEGEE. The CDR3 length is 17 residues. The CDR3 nucleotides are TGTGCCAGCAGCTATAGCGGGAGCCCCGTTTTATACAATGAGCAGTTCTTC. Its protein is CASSYSGSPVLYNEQFF.

The chain combines TRBV11-3 with TRBJ2-2, with 9 bases that match TRBD1. With 1 base clipped from V and 8 bases from J, the junction kept 8 bases outside the gene matches. In germline, CDR1 is SGHNT, CDR2 YENEEA. The CDR3 length is 16 residues. For the CDR3, the DNA is TGTGCCAGCAGCTTAGCAGGGACAGGGAAGTCTGGGGAGCTGTTTTTT. This gives the protein CASSLAGTGKSGELFF. Full variable domain (outside the CDR3, taken from reference TRBV11-3 and TRBJ2-2): EAGVVQSPRYKIIEKKQPVAFWCNPISGHNTLYWYLQNLGQGPELLIRYENEEAVDDSQLPKDRFSAERLKGVDSTLKIQPAELGDSAVYLCASSLAGTGKSGELFFGEGSRLTVL.

This clonotype was counted between two and nine times. CDR3 sequence: CSAREGDKRLYSNQPQHF. The DNA of the CDR3 is TGCAGTGCTAGAGAAGGGGACAAGAGATTATATAGCAATCAGCCCCAGCATTTT. V usage is TRBV20-1 and J usage is TRBJ1-5, with D possibly being TRBD1 (6 bases). V lost 0 bases to trimming and J lost 0 bases, with 18 bases between them. Germline loops: CDR1 DFQATT, CDR2 SNEGSKA (reference sequence). The CDR3 is 18 amino acids.

This clonotype was found many times. This chain joins TRBV2 and TRBJ1-1; D is undetermined. Germline V gives CDR1 SNHLY, CDR2 FYNNEI. This CDR3 contains 13 residues. Trimming removed 0 bases from V and 7 bases from J, with 9 bases in between. The CDR3 region is CASSEAPQNEAFF. DNA for the CDR3: TGTGCCAGCAGTGAAGCGCCGCAGAATGAAGCTTTCTTT.

On this clonotype itself: It may be a read error: a sequence one base away is much more abundant. The rearrangement uses TRBV19 and TRBJ1-1; D unclear. Germline values: CDR1 LNHDA, CDR2 SQIVND (reference sequence). This CDR3 comprises 16 residues. DNA for the CDR3: TGTGTCAGTACCCCCGCCCCAGGACTCATGAACACTGAAGCTTTCTTT. Protein product: CVSTPAPGLMNTEAFF.

The CDR3 DNA reads TGTGCCACCAGTGGACAGGGCCCCCAAGAGACCCAGTACTTC. Translating gives CATSGQGPQETQYF. V usage is TRBV24-1 and J usage is TRBJ2-5; 7 bases line up with TRBD1. With V trimmed by 5 bases and J by 1 base, 3 bases remained unmatched. The V gene's germline CDR1 is KGHDR and CDR2 SFDVKD. This CDR3 spans 14 amino acids.

This clonotype occurred many times. V usage is TRBV3-1 and J usage is TRBJ2-7; 10 nucleotides agree with TRBD2. V lost 2 bases, J lost 0 bases, and 4 bases stayed unmatched. There are 16 residues in the CDR3. The germline gives CDR1 LGHDT, CDR2 YNNKEL (reference sequence). The CDR3 protein is CASSQPGLAVSYEQYV. The CDR3 DNA reads as TGTGCCAGCAGCCAACCCGGACTAGCGGTCTCCTACGAGCAGTACGTC.

In this sample, this clonotype turned up many times. This chain links TRBV12-3 or TRBV12-4 with TRBJ1-6, with D perhaps TRBD1 (6 bases). Trimming took 6 bases from V and 0 from J, leaving 12 bases between them. The CDR3 sequence is 16 residues long. In DNA form, the CDR3 reads TGTGCCAGCAGGTCGACAGGTGACTCCTATAATTCACCCCTCCACTTT. It specifies CASRSTGDSYNSPLHF.

The chain carries TRBV19 and TRBJ2-7, with 13 positions matching TRBD2. V trimming: 5 bases; J trimming: 5 bases; junction bases outside the gene matches: 9. Germline CDR1 reads LNHDA; CDR2 reads SQIVND (reference sequence). This CDR3 region has 16 residues. The CDR3 nucleotides are TGTGCCAGTAGTCCTCGGACTAGCGGGAGCCTCGACGAGCAGTACTTC. Amino acids: CASSPRTSGSLDEQYF.

The chain combines TRBV4-1 with TRBJ2-7; 9 positions agree with TRBD2. The CDR3 runs 17 residues. V trimming: 4 bases; J trimming: 2 bases; junction bases outside the gene matches: 12. Germline loops: CDR1 MGHRA, CDR2 YSYEKL. CDR3 loop: CASSPLGGLARTYEQYF. DNA of the CDR3: TGCGCCAGCAGCCCCCTTGGTGGACTAGCGAGAACCTACGAGCAGTACTTC.

This clonotype has at least ten counts. The chain joins TRBV29-1 to TRBJ2-3, with D maybe TRBD2 (6 bases). The CDR3 is 14 amino acids. V lost 7 bases and J 5 bases, leaving 19 bases between the germline ends. From germline, CDR1 is SQVTM and CDR2 ANQGSEA. CDR3 region: CSAKGSGRGDTQYF. CDR3 DNA sequence: TGCAGCGCCAAAGGCTCGGGGCGGGGAGATACGCAGTATTTT.

This clonotype appeared a few times. V gene TRBV20-1 combines with J gene TRBJ2-5; TRBD2 agrees at 14 bases. CDR1 is DFQATT, CDR2 SNEGSKA, per germline (reference sequence). The CDR3 totals 20 residues. The junction had 14 bases not matched to a gene; V was cut back by 0 bases and J by 2 bases. The DNA of the CDR3 is TGCAGTGCTAGAGACGATACCGGGACTAGCGGGAGTAGTGCTCAAGAGACCCAGTACTTC. It is translated as CSARDDTGTSGSSAQETQYF.

This clonotype was seen a few times. The chain uses TRBV6-4 and TRBJ1-2, with D perhaps matching TRBD1 (5 bases). CDR1 and CDR2 from the germline V gene are MRHNA and SNTAGT. The CDR3 extends over 15 amino acids. V lost 6 bases and J 3 bases, leaving 17 bases between the germline ends. The CDR3 protein is CASRQDRVGDYGYTF. DNA of the CDR3: TGTGCCAGCAGACAGGACCGCGTTGGTGACTATGGCTACACCTTC.

This clonotype was observed a few times. The chain joins TRBV29-1 to TRBJ2-3, with D possibly matching TRBD2 (7 bases). Per the germline V gene, CDR1 is SQVTM and CDR2 is ANQGSEA. This CDR3 is built from 14 residues. With 3 bases removed from V and 4 bases from J, the gap between germline ends came to 14 bases. This CDR3 reads CSVDREGGSDTQYF. For the CDR3, the DNA is TGCAGCGTTGATCGAGAGGGGGGGTCAGATACGCAGTATTTT.

In its sample, this clonotype was seen many times. The chain is built from TRBV12-5 and TRBJ2-3, with TRBD1 matching 11 bases. The CDR3 length is 15 residues. The germline V gene has CDR1 LGHNT and CDR2 FRNRAP. Losses at the gene ends were 1 base for V and 4 bases for J; bases not matched to a gene: 1. The CDR3 DNA reads as TGTGCTAGTGGTTTGGGGACAGGGGGCGCAGATACGCAGTATTTT. Translating gives CASGLGTGGADTQYF.

This clonotype was observed a few times. The chain recombines TRBV6-1 with TRBJ1-5; D remains ambiguous. V shed 0 bases and J shed 7 bases, with 7 bases lying between them. Germline CDR1 reads MNHNS; CDR2 reads SASEGT. The CDR3 totals 13 residues. The CDR3 loop is CASSEAVNQPQHF. In nucleotides, the CDR3 is TGTGCCAGCAGTGAAGCGGTCAACCAGCCCCAGCATTTT.

This clonotype has more than one count but fewer than ten. The chain combines TRBV6-2 or TRBV6-3 with TRBJ2-7; D not certain. Trimming shortened V by 3 bases and J by 7 bases, and 19 bases separated the two germline ends. The CDR3 has 15 residues. Looked up from germline, CDR1 is MNHEY and CDR2 is SVGEGT. The DNA of the CDR3 is TGTGCCAGCAGTTATGATCGGGTTTCTCAAGGGGAGCAGTACGTC. Encoded protein: CASSYDRVSQGEQYV.

This clonotype was seen only a few times. This sequence joins TRBV20-1 and TRBJ2-1, with 7 bases that match TRBD2. CDR3 length equals 14 residues. With V trimmed by 7 bases and J by 4 bases, 10 bases remained unmatched. Germline CDR1 and CDR2: DFQATT and SNEGSKA (reference sequence). This chain's CDR3 is CSGGEGSGYNEQFF. CDR3 sequence (DNA): TGCAGTGGGGGGGAGGGATCGGGTTACAATGAGCAGTTCTTC.